The 21 T cell receptor beta chains below all came from one sample that was sequenced in a study of early T cells in non-severe SARS-CoV-2 infection. Via MiXCR, TCRdb re-called the 5' RACE reads, giving one row per CDR3 protein. The table records about 52,000 distinct CDR3 sequences, 11% of them present only once. The sample comprised whole blood. These TCRs come from an adult who was a healthcare worker with PCR-confirmed SARS-CoV-2 infection or an uninfected control (not recorded which).

A few counts support this clonotype. The rearrangement joins TRBV12-3 or TRBV12-4 to TRBJ1-6, with no clear D. The CDR3 sequence is 14 residues long. The V end was cut by 3 bases, the J end by 7 bases, with 10 bases between. The CDR3 region is CASSFGLPNSPLHF. The CDR3 DNA reads as TGTGCCAGCAGTTTTGGGCTGCCCAATTCACCCCTCCACTTT.

This CDR3 is CASSLARQGLSYEQYF. CDR3 in DNA: TGCGCCAGCAGCTTGGCTCGACAGGGCTTATCCTACGAGCAGTACTTC. The rearrangement links TRBV5-1 to TRBJ2-7; 7 bases map to TRBD1. Germline CDR1 SGHRS, CDR2 YFSETQ. J gave up 1 base and V 0 bases, and 7 bases lay outside the gene matches. The CDR3 runs to 16 residues.

This clonotype has at least ten counts. This chain links TRBV5-5 with TRBJ2-4; the D gene could be TRBD1 or TRBD2 (5 bases each). V was clipped by 4 bases and J by 2 bases, with 16 bases between them. The CDR3 loop spans 16 amino acids. Germline CDR1 SGHKS, CDR2 YYEKEE (reference sequence). CDR3 protein: CASSQPRDPSKNIQYF. The CDR3 DNA reads TGTGCCAGCAGCCAACCTCGGGACCCCTCCAAAAACATTCAGTACTTC. The complete variable domain, with remaining parts taken from reference TRBV5-5 and TRBJ2-4, reads DAGVTQSPTHLIKTRGQQVTLRCSPISGHKSVSWYQQVLGQGPQFIFQYYEKEERGRGNFPDRFSARQFPNYSSELNVNALLLGDSALYLCASSQPRDPSKNIQYFGAGTRLSVL.

V is TRBV7-2 and J is TRBJ2-3; D might be TRBD2 (6 bases). Trimming cost V 1 base and J 5 bases, with 13 bases left between them. Germline V gives CDR1 SGHTA, CDR2 FQGNSA. This CDR3 is 15 amino acids long. Written as DNA, the CDR3 is TGTGCCAGCAGCTTAGTAGGAGGGCCAGGAGATACGCAGTATTTT. This sequence encodes CASSLVGGPGDTQYF.

This chain links TRBV4-1 with TRBJ2-3; D is unclear. The CDR3 loop spans 12 amino acids. Germline loops: CDR1 MGHRA, CDR2 YSYEKL. V lost 2 bases to trimming and J lost 6 bases, with 6 bases between them. CDR3 residues: CASSQMFDTQYF. Written as DNA, the CDR3 is TGCGCCAGCAGCCAAATGTTTGATACGCAGTATTTT.

This clonotype showed up just a few times. The chain carries TRBV12-3 or TRBV12-4 and TRBJ2-1; weak D call: TRBD2 (6 bases). Trimming took off 8 bases at V and 15 bases at J, with 17 bases between the two ends. CDR3 length: 11 amino acids. The CDR3 region is CASGFGGLGFF. CDR3 nucleotide sequence: TGTGCCAGCGGGTTCGGGGGTTTAGGGTTCTTC.

This clonotype showed up just a few times. The rearrangement joins TRBV12-3 or TRBV12-4 to TRBJ1-2; the D gene is possibly TRBD1 (5 bases). The CDR3 runs to 13 residues. The germline V and J ends were trimmed by 5 bases and 5 bases, with 12 bases remaining between them. In DNA form, the CDR3 reads TGTGCCAGCAGTATAAGACAGTCGTATGGCTACACCTTC. Encoded protein: CASSIRQSYGYTF.

This clonotype occurred a few times. The V and J genes are TRBV2 and TRBJ2-1; perhaps D is TRBD1 or TRBD2 (7 bases each). This CDR3 contains 15 residues. Germline V gene data show CDR1 as SNHLY and CDR2 as FYNNEI. With 4 bases removed from V and 4 bases from J, the gap between germline ends came to 14 bases. This CDR3 reads CASSGEGARYNEQFF. The DNA of the CDR3 is TGTGCCAGCAGTGGGGAGGGGGCGCGGTACAATGAGCAGTTCTTC.

Only a few counts were recorded for this clonotype. The gene calls are TRBV9 and TRBJ2-2, with 7 nucleotides matching TRBD1. Germline CDR1 is SGDLS and CDR2 is YYNGEE. The CDR3 totals 16 residues. The V gene end was trimmed by 4 bases and the J gene end by 2 bases; junction bases not matched to a gene: 8. CDR3 in amino acids: CASSRRQGINTGELFF. Written as DNA, the CDR3 is TGTGCCAGCAGCCGGCGACAGGGTATAAACACCGGGGAGCTGTTTTTT.

The CDR3 sequence: CATLPGQGAPLHF. CDR3 sequence (DNA): TGTGCGACCCTACCGGGACAGGGGGCCCCCCTCCACTTT. The V gene is TRBV6-5, the J gene TRBJ1-6, with 12 bases lining up with TRBD1. CDR1 MNHEY and CDR2 SVGAGI come from the germline V gene. The CDR3 is 13 amino acids.

This clonotype appeared many times. J is TRBJ2-1 and V is TRBV7-6; TRBD2 matches at 16 bases. Germline trimming cut 8 bases from V and 7 bases from J; bases unmatched to any gene: 2. The CDR3 spans 14 residues. Germline V gene lookup returns CDR1 SGHVS and CDR2 FNYEAQ. The CDR3 spells CASQGLAGGNEQFF. The CDR3 DNA follows: TGTGCCAGCCAGGGACTAGCGGGAGGGAATGAGCAGTTCTTC.

This clonotype came up many times. The chain links TRBV29-1 to TRBJ1-1, with 10 bases lining up with TRBD1. Unmatched junction bases numbered 5, after V lost 3 bases and J lost 1 base. Germline loops: CDR1 SQVTM, CDR2 ANQGSEA. This CDR3 region has 15 residues. The CDR3 region is CSVEGTGAGNTEAFF. The CDR3, as DNA: TGCAGCGTTGAGGGGACAGGGGCGGGGAACACTGAAGCTTTCTTT.

This clonotype occurred many times. This sequence joins TRBV27 and TRBJ1-1, with D possibly TRBD1 on 5 matching bases. CDR3 length: 14 residues. Trimming left V 2 bases short and J 1 base short, with 8 bases between. The germline V gene has CDR1 MNHEY and CDR2 SMNVEV (reference sequence). The CDR3 bases are TGTGCCAGCAGTTTACAGGGTACGAACACTGAAGCTTTCTTT. Translated, it gives CASSLQGTNTEAFF.

This clonotype was recorded at least ten times. The chain carries TRBV27 and TRBJ2-1; 7 nucleotides agree with TRBD2. From germline, CDR1 is MNHEY and CDR2 SMNVEV (reference sequence). V shed 3 bases, J shed 5 bases, and the junction held 13 bases outside the gene matches. This CDR3 is built from 17 residues. This CDR3 is CASSLGFDRTRHNEQFF. Here the CDR3 DNA reads TGTGCCAGCAGTTTGGGGTTCGATCGGACTAGGCACAATGAGCAGTTCTTC.

This clonotype was seen a handful of times. The chain joins TRBV7-6 to TRBJ2-1; 8 nucleotides align to TRBD1. Per the germline V gene, CDR1 is SGHVS and CDR2 is FNYEAQ. The CDR3 is 17 residues long. V was pared by 0 bases and J by 4 bases, with 8 bases of the junction left unmatched. For the CDR3, the DNA is TGTGCCAGCAGCTTAGCCCCTCGGACAGGGATATACAATGAGCAGTTCTTC. Translated: CASSLAPRTGIYNEQFF.

V usage is TRBV27 and J usage is TRBJ1-1; D gene unclear. The V end was cut by 0 bases, the J end by 0 bases, with 8 bases between. Per the germline V gene, CDR1 is MNHEY and CDR2 is SMNVEV (reference sequence). The CDR3 runs to 15 residues. CDR3 DNA: TGTGCCAGCAGTTTATCTAAACGAATGAACACTGAAGCTTTCTTT. Amino acid sequence: CASSLSKRMNTEAFF.

This clonotype appeared a few times. The rearrangement joins TRBV15 to TRBJ2-3; D might be TRBD1 (6 bases). Germline-derived CDR1 and CDR2 are LNHNV and YYDKDF (reference sequence). The CDR3 consists of 18 residues. Deletions cut 5 bases from V and 6 bases from J, with 27 bases between. As DNA, the CDR3 is TGTGCCACCAGCTGGATCCCAAGGGGCAGGGGAGAATGGGATACGCAGTATTTT. This encodes CATSWIPRGRGEWDTQYF.

The table lists this clonotype with many counts. The CDR3 DNA reads TGTGCCAGCACCCCCCCTCCGAGGGCTAGCGGGAGAGGGTACGAGCAGTACTTC. Its translation is CASTPPPRASGRGYEQYF. V is TRBV2 and J is TRBJ2-7; 10 positions match TRBD2. V lost 7 bases and J lost 4; bases outside the gene matches: 19. The CDR3 covers 18 residues. Looked up from germline, CDR1 is SNHLY and CDR2 is FYNNEI.

This clonotype has only one observation. The chain carries TRBV6-6 and TRBJ1-4, with D perhaps TRBD1 (6 bases). V lost 5 bases, J lost 4 bases, and 14 bases lay in between. Germline V gene lookup returns CDR1 MNHNY and CDR2 SVGAGI (reference sequence). The CDR3 spans 15 residues. In DNA form, the CDR3 reads TGTGCCAGCAGTCGCCTCAGGACAGTTAATGAAAAACTGTTTTTT. It encodes CASSRLRTVNEKLFF.

This clonotype was found many times. The V call is TRBV7-8, the J call TRBJ2-3; possible D gene TRBD1, 6 bases. Germline CDR1 reads SGHVS; CDR2 reads FQNEAQ. Trimming cost V 1 base and J 8 bases, with 16 bases left between them. CDR3 length: 15 amino acids. CDR3 protein: CASSLGTGSTSTQYF. The CDR3 nucleotides are TGTGCCAGCAGCTTAGGAACAGGGAGTACCAGTACGCAGTATTTT. Based on the CDR3 plus reference TRBV7-8 and TRBJ2-3, the full variable domain is GAGVSQSPRYKVAKRGQDVALRCDPISGHVSLFWYQQALGQGPEFLTYFQNEAQLDKSGLPSDRFFAERPEGSVSTLKIQRTQQEDSAVYLCASSLGTGSTSTQYFGPGTRLTVL.

V is TRBV5-1 and J is TRBJ2-7; D is unresolved. The CDR3 has 13 residues. Trimming left V 4 bases short and J 5 bases short, with 13 bases between. Per the germline V gene, CDR1 is SGHRS and CDR2 is YFSETQ. CDR3 in DNA: TGCGCCAGCAGCCCCCGACGGTCCGACGAGCAGTACTTC. It yields the protein CASSPRRSDEQYF. The full variable domain, in which reference TRBV5-1 and TRBJ2-7 provide the parts outside the CDR3, is KAGVTQTPRYLIKTRGQQVTLSCSPISGHRSVSWYQQTPGQGLQFLFEYFSETQRNKGNFPGRFSGRQFSNSRSEMNVSTLELGDSALYLCASSPRRSDEQYFGPGTRLTVT.